The T cell receptor (beta chain) described here comes from a study of early T cells in non-severe SARS-CoV-2 infection. Individual cDNA molecules were tagged with unique molecular identifiers. TCRdb called the 5' RACE reads again in MiXCR, with one record for every CDR3 protein. The sample holds some 60,000 distinct CDR3 sequences, approximately 8% seen once. This clonotype has only a few counts. Sequencing was performed on whole blood. The receptor comes from an adult who was a healthcare worker with PCR-confirmed SARS-CoV-2 infection or an uninfected control (not recorded which).

The CDR3 DNA reads TGTGCCAGCAGTCTAGACGGACCTTCGTACTTC. It is translated as CASSLDGPSYF. V gene TRBV28 combines with J gene TRBJ2-7; D is ambiguous. Germline V gene lookup returns CDR1 MDHEN and CDR2 SYDVKM. The CDR3 has 11 amino acids. The V end lost 5 bases, the J end lost 12 bases, and 14 bases lay between the germline ends.